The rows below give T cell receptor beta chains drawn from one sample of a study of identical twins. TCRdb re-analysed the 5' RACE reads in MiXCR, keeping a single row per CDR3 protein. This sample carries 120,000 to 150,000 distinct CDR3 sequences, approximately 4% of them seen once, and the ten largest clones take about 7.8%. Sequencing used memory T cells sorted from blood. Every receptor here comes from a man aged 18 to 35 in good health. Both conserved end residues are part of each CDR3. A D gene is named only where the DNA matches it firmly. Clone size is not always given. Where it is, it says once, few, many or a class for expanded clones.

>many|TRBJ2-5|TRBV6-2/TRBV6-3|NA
CASSSIATSQETQYF
TGTGCCAGCAGTTCAATAGCGACAAGTCAAGAGACCCAGTACTTC
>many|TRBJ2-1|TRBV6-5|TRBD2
CASSYSGLAPYNEQFF
TGTGCCAGCAGTTACTCGGGACTAGCTCCCTACAATGAGCAGTTCTTC
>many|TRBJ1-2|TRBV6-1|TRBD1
CASSRTGRGGYTF
TGTGCCAGCAGTCGGACAGGGCGGGGTGGCTACACCTTC
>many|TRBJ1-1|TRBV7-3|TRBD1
CASSLTGTGDGEAFF
TGTGCCAGCAGCTTGACCGGGACAGGGGATGGGGAAGCTTTCTTT
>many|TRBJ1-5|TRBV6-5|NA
CASSWHYRDNQPQHF
TGTGCCAGCAGTTGGCACTACAGGGACAATCAGCCCCAGCATTTT
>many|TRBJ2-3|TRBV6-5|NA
CASSYRAEGGDTQYF
TGTGCCAGCAGTTACCGGGCAGAGGGGGGAGATACGCAGTATTTT
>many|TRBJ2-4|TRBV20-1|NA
CSAPRVGSAKNIQYF
TGCAGTGCTCCTCGGGTCGGGTCAGCCAAAAACATTCAGTACTTC
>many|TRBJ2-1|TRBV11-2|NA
CASSPGQGTNEQFF
TGTGCCAGCAGCCCCGGGCAGGGAACCAATGAGCAGTTCTTC
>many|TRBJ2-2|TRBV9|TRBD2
CASSVALLGGDGELFF
TGTGCCAGCAGCGTAGCCCTGCTCGGGGGGGATGGGGAGCTGTTTTTT
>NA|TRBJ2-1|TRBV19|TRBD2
CASSRDTTSGRGNEQFF
TGTGCCAGTAGCCGAGACACCACTAGCGGGAGAGGGAATGAGCAGTTCTTC
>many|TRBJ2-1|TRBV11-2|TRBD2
CASSPGLAGGDEQFF
TGTGCCAGCAGCCCCGGACTAGCGGGGGGGGATGAGCAGTTCTTC
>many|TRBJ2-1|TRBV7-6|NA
CASSLAGRYREQFF
TGTGCCAGCAGCTTAGCCGGAAGGTACCGTGAGCAGTTCTTC
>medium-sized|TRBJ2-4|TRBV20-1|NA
CSADTSGTFAKNIQYF
TGCAGTGCGGATACTTCCGGGACTTTCGCCAAAAACATTCAGTACTTC
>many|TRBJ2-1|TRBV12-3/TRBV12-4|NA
CASSPDGLADNEQFF
TGTGCCAGCAGTCCAGACGGTTTAGCGGACAATGAGCAGTTCTTC
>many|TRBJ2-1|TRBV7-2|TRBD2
CASSLVSGRAVEQFF
TGTGCCAGCAGCTTAGTGAGCGGGAGGGCCGTGGAGCAGTTCTTC
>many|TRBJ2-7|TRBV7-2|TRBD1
CASSTFPGQGANEQYF
TGTGCCAGCAGCACCTTTCCGGGACAGGGGGCCAACGAGCAGTACTTC
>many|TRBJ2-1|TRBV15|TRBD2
CATSRGGSRNEQFF
TGTGCCACCAGCAGAGGCGGGAGTAGGAATGAGCAGTTCTTC
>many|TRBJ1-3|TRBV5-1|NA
CASSLWGSGNTIYF
TGCGCCAGCAGCTTGTGGGGCTCTGGAAACACCATATATTTT
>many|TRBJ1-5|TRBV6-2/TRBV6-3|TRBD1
CASSNRGGFGNQPQHF
TGTGCCAGCAGTAACAGGGGAGGTTTTGGGAATCAGCCCCAGCATTTT
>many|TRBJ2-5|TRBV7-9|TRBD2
CASNEGRTSNQETQYF
TGTGCCAGCAACGAGGGTCGGACTAGCAACCAAGAGACCCAGTACTTC
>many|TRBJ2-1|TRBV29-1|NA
CSVELVLSSYNEQFF
TGCAGCGTTGAACTGGTTCTAAGCTCCTACAATGAGCAGTTCTTC
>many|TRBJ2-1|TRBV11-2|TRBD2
CASSRGLAETYSYNEQFF
TGTGCCAGCAGCCGAGGACTAGCGGAAACTTACTCCTACAATGAGCAGTTCTTC
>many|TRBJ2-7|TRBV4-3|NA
CASSQDSVQGNEQYF
TGCGCCAGCAGCCAAGATAGTGTACAGGGAAACGAGCAGTACTTC
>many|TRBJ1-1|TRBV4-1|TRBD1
CASSQFGGQGADTEAFF
TGCGCCAGCAGCCAATTTGGTGGACAGGGGGCAGATACTGAAGCTTTCTTT
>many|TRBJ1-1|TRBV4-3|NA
CASSQAPGTEAFF
TGCGCCAGCAGCCAAGCTCCAGGGACTGAAGCTTTCTTT
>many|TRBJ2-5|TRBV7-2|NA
CASSPPQETQYF
TGTGCCAGCAGCCCCCCCCAAGAGACCCAGTACTTC
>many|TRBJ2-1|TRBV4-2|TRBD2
CASTQNGAGVNNEQFF
TGTGCCAGCACCCAAAACGGAGCGGGGGTGAACAATGAGCAGTTCTTC
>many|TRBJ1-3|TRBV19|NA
CASSIGSGNTIYF
TGTGCCAGTAGTATAGGTTCTGGAAACACCATATATTTT
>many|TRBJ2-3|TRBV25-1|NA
CASSEWDGSDTQYF
TGTGCCAGCAGTGAATGGGACGGATCAGATACGCAGTATTTT
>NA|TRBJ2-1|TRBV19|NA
CARARPPENEQFF
TGTGCCAGAGCGCGCCCCCCCGAGAATGAGCAGTTCTTC
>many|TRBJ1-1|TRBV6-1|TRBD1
CASRDRAFTEAFF
TGTGCCAGCCGGGACAGGGCGTTCACTGAAGCTTTCTTT
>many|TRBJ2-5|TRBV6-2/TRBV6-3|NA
CASSSNSPWGRGTQYF
TGTGCCAGCAGTTCCAACTCCCCCTGGGGACGAGGGACCCAGTACTTC
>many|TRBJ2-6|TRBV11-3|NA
CASSFDFGANVLTF
TGTGCCAGCAGCTTTGACTTTGGGGCCAACGTCCTGACTTTC
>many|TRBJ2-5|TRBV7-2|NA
CASSPSRPAFGETQYF
TGTGCCAGCAGCCCGTCTCGCCCGGCTTTTGGGGAGACCCAGTACTTC
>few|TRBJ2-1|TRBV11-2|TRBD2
CASSSALAGGAEQFF
TGTGCCAGCAGCTCGGCCTTAGCGGGAGGGGCTGAGCAGTTCTTC
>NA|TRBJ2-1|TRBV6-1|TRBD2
CASRGLAESEQFF
TGTGCCAGCAGGGGACTAGCGGAAAGTGAGCAGTTCTTC
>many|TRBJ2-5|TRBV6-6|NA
CASSPPAEETQYF
TGTGCCAGCAGTCCTCCAGCGGAAGAGACCCAGTACTTC
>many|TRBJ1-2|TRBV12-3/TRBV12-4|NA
CASSYSGRAGGYTF
TGTGCCAGCAGCTACTCCGGTCGCGCCGGGGGCTACACCTTC
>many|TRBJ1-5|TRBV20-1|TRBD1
CSAIIQGDQPQHF
TGCAGTGCTATTATCCAGGGGGATCAGCCCCAGCATTTT
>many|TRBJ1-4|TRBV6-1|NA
CASSLMGGRELFF
TGTGCCAGCAGCCTGATGGGGGGGCGCGAACTGTTTTTT
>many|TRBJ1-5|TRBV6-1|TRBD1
CASSGRQGGQPQHF
TGTGCCAGCAGTGGACGACAGGGGGGTCAGCCCCAGCATTTT
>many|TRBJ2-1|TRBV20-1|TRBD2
CSARETGLGSGRINEQFF
TGCAGTGCTAGAGAAACGGGTTTGGGTAGCGGGAGAATCAATGAGCAGTTCTTC
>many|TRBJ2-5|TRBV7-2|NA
CASSFGQGKQTQYF
TGTGCCAGCAGCTTTGGGCAGGGCAAGCAGACCCAGTACTTC
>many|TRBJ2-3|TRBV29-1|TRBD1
CSVQGVGADTQYF
TGCAGCGTCCAGGGGGTTGGGGCAGATACGCAGTATTTT
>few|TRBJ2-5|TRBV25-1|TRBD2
CASSEYLGGRAGETQYF
TGTGCCAGCAGTGAATATCTAGGCGGGAGGGCCGGGGAGACCCAGTACTTC
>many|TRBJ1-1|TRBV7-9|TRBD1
CASSLDRGAFF
TGTGCCAGCAGCTTGGACAGGGGAGCTTTCTTT
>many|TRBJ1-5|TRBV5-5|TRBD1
CASSPGQGRSNQPQHF
TGTGCCAGCAGCCCGGGACAGGGTAGGAGCAATCAGCCCCAGCATTTT
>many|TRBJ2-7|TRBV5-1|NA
CASRSDSYEQYF
TGCGCCAGCAGATCAGACAGCTACGAGCAGTACTTC
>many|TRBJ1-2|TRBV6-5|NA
CASSYSNRVEGYTF
TGTGCCAGCAGTTACTCGAACAGGGTAGAAGGCTACACCTTC
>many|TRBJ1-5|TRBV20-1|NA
CSAGYQPQHF
TGCAGTGCAGGGTATCAGCCCCAGCATTTT
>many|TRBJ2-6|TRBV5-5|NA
CASSLISQGAGANVLTF
TGTGCCAGCAGCTTGATCTCACAGGGTGCTGGGGCCAACGTCCTGACTTTC
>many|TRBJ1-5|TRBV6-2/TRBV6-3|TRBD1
CASNSPGQGGTSNQPQHF
TGTGCCAGCAACTCCCCGGGACAGGGAGGTACGAGCAATCAGCCCCAGCATTTT
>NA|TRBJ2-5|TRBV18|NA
CASSLDWGDLQETQYF
TGTGCCAGCTCACTGGATTGGGGGGACCTACAAGAGACCCAGTACTTC
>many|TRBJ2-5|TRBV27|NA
CASSLSVRGETQYF
TGTGCCAGCAGTTTATCCGTCCGTGGGGAGACCCAGTACTTC
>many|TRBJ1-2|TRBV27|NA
CASRLTGHYGYTF
TGTGCCAGCAGGCTAACAGGCCACTATGGCTACACCTTC
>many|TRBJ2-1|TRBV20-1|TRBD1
CSASGGQGLAEQFF
TGCAGTGCTAGTGGGGGACAGGGGCTTGCTGAGCAGTTCTTC
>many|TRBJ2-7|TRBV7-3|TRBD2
CASSPGASGRALDF
TGTGCCAGCAGCCCCGGGGCTAGCGGGAGGGCCTTGGACTTC
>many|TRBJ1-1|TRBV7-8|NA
CASSLGFGSEAFF
TGTGCCAGCAGCTTAGGTTTTGGGAGTGAAGCTTTCTTT
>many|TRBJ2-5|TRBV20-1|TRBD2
CSAPRHAPVGSGLQETQYF
TGCAGTGCTCCACGCCACGCTCCGGTTGGTAGCGGGCTCCAAGAGACCCAGTACTTC